This TCR beta chain was identified in a study of blood T cells in healthy people across ages (dated by TCRdb to the mid-2010s). Broadly, across the study: Template switching captured roughly one uniquely barcoded TCR beta cDNA molecule per two T cells in model experiments. The donors were divided into four age groups: young (average around 17 years), middle-aged (about 39), aged (62) and long-lived (82). Using deep sequencing normalized with unique cDNA molecular identifiers, the study measured how TCR beta repertoire diversity changes with age. To avoid experimental bias, donors of different ages were distributed randomly across sequencing lanes. The study analyzed two additional independent replicas of 1 million unique cDNA reads from the same blood draw for two donors, one aged 18 to 30 and one aged 80 or older.

Per the germline V gene (reference sequence), DFQATT is the CDR1 and SNEGSKA is the CDR2. The CDR3 covers 12 residues, taking in both the cysteine and the phenylalanine. The read is trimmed to its CDR3 DNA, 36 bases read in frame from base 1. Trimming removed 4 bases from V and 6 bases from J, leaving 11 bases between the germline ends. Summary of the overall study and its limitations: The CMV infection status of donors was not known, potentially confounding age-related changes in expanded clonotypes. Compared with the aged group, the long-lived group had more naive CD4+ T cells, fewer expanded clones and increased TCR diversity, a pattern suggesting age selection. Conclusive comparison of naive and antigen-experienced compartments was prevented by the profiling of bulk unsorted PBMCs. As age increased, observed TCR beta diversity per million T cells dropped in a roughly linear way, and a significant reduction was already evident by age 40. Observed TCR beta diversity correlated strongly with the percentage of naive T cells measured by flow cytometry. Estimates of total diversity based on one million sequenced T cells were regarded as lower bounds and as underestimates.

The library came from 5' RACE. The instrument given in TCRdb is Illumina HiSeq 2500. The second PCR ran for about 7 to 11 cycles and used a J-beta primer mix along with a sample-barcoded 5' primer. A unique molecular identifier was introduced onto each TCR beta cDNA molecule by a template-switch 5' adaptor carrying 12 random nucleotides. Each sample yielded at least 3 million CDR3-containing paired-end reads. First-strand cDNA was synthesized from all RNA with the Mint cDNA synthesis kit, primed by a TRBC-specific oligonucleotide. Following uracil-DNA glycosylase treatment, all cDNA underwent a first 18-cycle PCR with the universal primers M1SS and BC2_uni_R. The published analysis was carried out like this. Normalization of each sample was performed by random selection of 1 million high-quality reads, each carrying a distinct molecular identifier. Instead of being binned into consensus sequences, reads with shared molecular identifiers were discarded. MiTCR, set to a Q25 quality threshold and the strictest error-elimination algorithm, was used for CDR3 identification, clonotype clustering and error correction. A nonparametric unseen species model with Euler transformation was used to estimate lower-bound total TCR beta diversity. The public reads were run again by TCRdb, first through fastp at Q25 and then through MiXCR, and only productive beta chains were kept. For every CDR3 protein sequence, its rows merge into one entry that carries the most common genes and DNA. TCRdb's processing, not the authors' own work, is the source of the V and J calls. This sample gives 270,000 or so distinct CDR3 sequences in total; roughly 26% of them show up just once. The top ten hold 29% of the sample.

A word on this clonotype: What this receptor recognizes is not known. No much larger clonotype is one base removed from it; base qualities were not supplied.

Systemically healthy Caucasian individuals from Russia, 39 in total and aged about 6 to 90 years, were included as donors. Each donor gave about 10 milliliters of peripheral blood, drawn into EDTA-treated Vacutainer tubes. Ficoll-Paque density-gradient centrifugation was used to isolate PBMCs, with at least 6 million obtained per sample. Trizol reagent was used to extract total RNA from PBMCs, with at least 6 micrograms per sample. Naive CD45RAhigh/CD27high T cell percentages were measured by flow cytometry on a PBMC aliquot from every donor. Sequenced material: blood. Recombination connected TRBV20-1 to TRBJ2-3; no D gene call is confident. The clonotype originates from a woman in her sixties or seventies in good health. The DNA is TGCAGTGCTACCCGAACTGGGGATACGCAGTATTTT. Translated, it gives CSATRTGDTQYF.